This TCR beta chain was obtained from a study of blood T cell repertoires in COVID-19. About the research overall: COVID-19 samples, acute and convalescent, were from the United States, Italy and Spain. From T cells, B-cell-depleted T cells, or PBMCs came the material, which was cDNA or gDNA.

The CDR3 is made up of 12 amino acids. Trimming cost V 4 bases and J 8 bases; bases outside gene matches: 7. Germline V gene lookup returns CDR1 SQVTM and CDR2 ANQGSEA. In the authors' workflow: Quantification of nucleated cells was approximated via reference gene primer amplification. The assay was immunoSEQ multiplex PCR, and TCRdb's table has in-frame clones only and misses some. The DNA was the basis for D and trimming; V, J and clone size are from that table. The table shows roughly 700,000 clones, with 85% to 90% occurring only once. The receptor was derived from a young woman with acute or convalescent COVID-19. Sequenced input: peripheral blood. The V call is TRBV29-1, the J call TRBJ1-2; 7 bases are shared with TRBD1. This chain's CDR3 is CSVGRQGEGYTF. CDR3 bases: TGCAGCGTTGGACGTCAGGGGGAGGGCTACACCTTC.